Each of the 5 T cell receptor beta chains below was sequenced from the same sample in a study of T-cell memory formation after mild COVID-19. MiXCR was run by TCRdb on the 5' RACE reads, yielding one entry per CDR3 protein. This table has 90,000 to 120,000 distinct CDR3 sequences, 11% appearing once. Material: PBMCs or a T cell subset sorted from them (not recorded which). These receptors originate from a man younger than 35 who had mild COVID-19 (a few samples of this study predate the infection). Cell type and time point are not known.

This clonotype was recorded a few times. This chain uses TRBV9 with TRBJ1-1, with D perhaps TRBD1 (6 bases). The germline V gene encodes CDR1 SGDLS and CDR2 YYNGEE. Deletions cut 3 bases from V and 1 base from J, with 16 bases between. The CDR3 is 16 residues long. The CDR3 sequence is CASSGTPGQQNTEAFF. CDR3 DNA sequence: TGTGCCAGCAGCGGGACCCCTGGACAGCAGAACACTGAAGCTTTCTTT.

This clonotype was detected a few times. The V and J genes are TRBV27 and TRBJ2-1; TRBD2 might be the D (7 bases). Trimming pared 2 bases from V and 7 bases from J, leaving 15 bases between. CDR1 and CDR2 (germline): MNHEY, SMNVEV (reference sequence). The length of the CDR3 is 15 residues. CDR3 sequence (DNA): TGTGCCAGCAGTTTAAGGGACTACCAGGGGAATGAGCAGTTCTTC. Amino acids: CASSLRDYQGNEQFF.

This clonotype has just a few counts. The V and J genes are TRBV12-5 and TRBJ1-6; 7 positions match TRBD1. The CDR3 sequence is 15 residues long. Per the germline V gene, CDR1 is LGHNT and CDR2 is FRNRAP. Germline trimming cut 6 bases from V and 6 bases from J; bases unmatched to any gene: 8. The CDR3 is CASGAGTVPNSPLHF. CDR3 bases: TGTGCTAGTGGAGCCGGGACAGTTCCTAATTCACCCCTCCACTTT.

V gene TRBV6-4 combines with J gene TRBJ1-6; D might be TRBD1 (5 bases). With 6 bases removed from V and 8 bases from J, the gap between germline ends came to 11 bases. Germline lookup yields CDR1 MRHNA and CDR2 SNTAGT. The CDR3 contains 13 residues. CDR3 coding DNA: TGTGCCAGCAGCCTGAGGGGTGATTCACCCCTCCACTTT. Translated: CASSLRGDSPLHF.

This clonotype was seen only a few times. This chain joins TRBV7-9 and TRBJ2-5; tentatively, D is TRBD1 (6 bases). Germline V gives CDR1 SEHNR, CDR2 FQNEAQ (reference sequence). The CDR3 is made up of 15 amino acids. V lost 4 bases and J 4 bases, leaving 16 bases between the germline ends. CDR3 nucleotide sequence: TGTGCCAGCAGCTCAACCTCGTCGACAGGAGAGACCCAGTACTTC. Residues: CASSSTSSTGETQYF.